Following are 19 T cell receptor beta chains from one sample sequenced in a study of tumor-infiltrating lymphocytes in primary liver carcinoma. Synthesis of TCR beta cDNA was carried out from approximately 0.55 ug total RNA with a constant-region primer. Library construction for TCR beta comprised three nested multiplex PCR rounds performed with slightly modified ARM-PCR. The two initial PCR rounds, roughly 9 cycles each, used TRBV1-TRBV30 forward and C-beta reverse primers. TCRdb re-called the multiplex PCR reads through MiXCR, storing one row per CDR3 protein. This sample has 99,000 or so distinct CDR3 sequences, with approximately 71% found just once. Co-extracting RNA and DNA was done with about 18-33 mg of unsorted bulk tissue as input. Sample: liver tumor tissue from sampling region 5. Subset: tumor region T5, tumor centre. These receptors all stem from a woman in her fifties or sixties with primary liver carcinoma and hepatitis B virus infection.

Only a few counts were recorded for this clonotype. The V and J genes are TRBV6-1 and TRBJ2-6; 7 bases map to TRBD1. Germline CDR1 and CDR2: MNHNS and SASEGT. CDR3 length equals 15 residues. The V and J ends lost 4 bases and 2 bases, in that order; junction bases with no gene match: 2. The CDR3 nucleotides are TGTGCCAGCAGTGTGCAGGGGGCTGGGGCCAACGTCCTGACTTTC. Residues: CASSVQGAGANVLTF.

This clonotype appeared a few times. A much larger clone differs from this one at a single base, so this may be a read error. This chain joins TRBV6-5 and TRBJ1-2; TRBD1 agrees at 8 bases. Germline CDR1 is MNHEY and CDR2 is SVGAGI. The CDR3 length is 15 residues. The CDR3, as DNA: TGTGCCAGCAGTTACGATACAGGGGGGGGCTATGGCTACATCTTC. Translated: CASSYDTGGGYGYIF.

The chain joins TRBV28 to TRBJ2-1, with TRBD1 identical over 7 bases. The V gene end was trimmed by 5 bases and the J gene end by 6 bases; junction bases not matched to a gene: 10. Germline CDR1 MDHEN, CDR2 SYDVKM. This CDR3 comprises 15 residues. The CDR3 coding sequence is TGTGCCAGCAGTACCTACCGACAGGGTTCCAATGAGCAGTTCTTC. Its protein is CASSTYRQGSNEQFF.

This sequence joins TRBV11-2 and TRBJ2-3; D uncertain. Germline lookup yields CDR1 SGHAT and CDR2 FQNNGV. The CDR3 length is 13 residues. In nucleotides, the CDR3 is TGTACCACCAGCTTGGATCGAGGAGATACGCAGTATTTT. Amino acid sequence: CTTSLDRGDTQYF.

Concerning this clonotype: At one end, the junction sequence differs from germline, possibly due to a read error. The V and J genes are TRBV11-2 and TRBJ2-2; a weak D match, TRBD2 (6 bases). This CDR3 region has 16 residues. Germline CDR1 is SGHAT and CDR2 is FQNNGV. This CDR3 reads CASSSDGRGVSGELLF. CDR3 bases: TGTGCCAGCAGCTCTGACGGGAGAGGGGTATCCGGGGAGCTGCTCTTT.

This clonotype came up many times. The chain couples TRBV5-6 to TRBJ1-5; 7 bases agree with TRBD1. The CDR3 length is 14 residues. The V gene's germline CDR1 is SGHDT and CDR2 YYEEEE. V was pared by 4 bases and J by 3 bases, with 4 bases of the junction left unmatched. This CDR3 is CASSLGQINQPQHF. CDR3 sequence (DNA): TGTGCCAGCAGCCTGGGACAGATCAATCAGCCCCAGCATTTT.

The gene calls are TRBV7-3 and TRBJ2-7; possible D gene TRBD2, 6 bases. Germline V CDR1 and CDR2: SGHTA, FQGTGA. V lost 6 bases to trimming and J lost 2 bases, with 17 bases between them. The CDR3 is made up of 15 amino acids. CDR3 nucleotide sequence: TGTGCCAGCAGTTTATCTTCGGGAGCGGCCTACGAGCAGTACTTC. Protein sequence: CASSLSSGAAYEQYF.

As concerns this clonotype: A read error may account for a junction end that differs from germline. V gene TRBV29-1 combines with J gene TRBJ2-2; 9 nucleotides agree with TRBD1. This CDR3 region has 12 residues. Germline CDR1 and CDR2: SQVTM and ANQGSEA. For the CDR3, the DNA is TGCAGCTCTAGGACAGGGGCCGGGAAGCTGTTTTTT. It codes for CSSRTGAGKLFF.

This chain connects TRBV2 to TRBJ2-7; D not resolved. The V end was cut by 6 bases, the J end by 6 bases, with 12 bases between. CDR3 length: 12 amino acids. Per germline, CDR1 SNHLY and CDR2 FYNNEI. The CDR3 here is CASSLRRLEQYF. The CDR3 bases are TGTGCCAGCAGCCTCCGACGGCTCGAGCAGTACTTC.

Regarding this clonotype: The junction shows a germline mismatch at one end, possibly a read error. CDR3 protein: CTSSSGSGGRYYEQYF. The CDR3 DNA reads TGTACCAGCAGTTCCGGGTCGGGGGGACGGTACTACGAGCAGTATTTC. The rearrangement uses TRBV6-1 and TRBJ2-7, with 7 bases identical to TRBD2. The CDR3 totals 16 residues. Germline V lookup: CDR1 MNHNS, CDR2 SASEGT.

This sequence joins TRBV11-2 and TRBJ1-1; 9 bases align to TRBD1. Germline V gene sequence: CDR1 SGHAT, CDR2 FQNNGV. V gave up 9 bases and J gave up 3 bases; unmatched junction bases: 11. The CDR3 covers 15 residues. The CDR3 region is CASNPRGQGYTEAFF. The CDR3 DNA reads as TGTGCCAGTAACCCTAGGGGACAGGGTTACACTGAAGCTTTCTTT.

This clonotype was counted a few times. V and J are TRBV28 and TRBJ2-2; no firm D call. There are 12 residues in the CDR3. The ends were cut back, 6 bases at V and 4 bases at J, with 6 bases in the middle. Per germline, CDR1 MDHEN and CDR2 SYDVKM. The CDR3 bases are TGTGCCAGCAGATGGGGCACCGGGGAGCTGTTTTTT. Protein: CASRWGTGELFF.

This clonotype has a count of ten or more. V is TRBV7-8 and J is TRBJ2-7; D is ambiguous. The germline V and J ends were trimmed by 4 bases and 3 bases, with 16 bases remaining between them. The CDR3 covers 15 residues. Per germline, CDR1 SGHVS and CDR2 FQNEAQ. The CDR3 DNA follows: TGTGCCAGCAGCTCCGCCCGACCATATAACTACGAGCAGTACTTC. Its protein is CASSSARPYNYEQYF.

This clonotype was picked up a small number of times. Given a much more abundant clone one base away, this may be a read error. CDR3 protein: CASSRHRQSYGQYF. Here the CDR3 DNA reads TGTGCCAGCAGCCGCCACAGGCAGAGCTACGGGCAGTACTTC. This chain links TRBV5-5 with TRBJ2-7, with D possibly TRBD1 on 5 matching bases. CDR3 length: 14 residues. Germline assignment: CDR1 SGHKS and CDR2 YYEKEE (reference sequence). Full variable domain (rest looked up from reference TRBV5-5 and TRBJ2-7): DAGVTQSPTHLIKTRGQQVTLRCSPISGHKSVSWYQQVLGQGPQFIFQYYEKEERGRGNFPDRFSARQFPNYSSELNVNALLLGDSALYLCASSRHRQSYGQYFGPGTRLTVT.

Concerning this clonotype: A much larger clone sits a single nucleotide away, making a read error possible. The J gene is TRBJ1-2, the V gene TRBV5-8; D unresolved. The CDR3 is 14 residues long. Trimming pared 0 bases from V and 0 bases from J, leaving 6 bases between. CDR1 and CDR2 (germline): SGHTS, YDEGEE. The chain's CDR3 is CASSLGEANYGYTF. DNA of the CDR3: TGTGCCAGCAGCTTGGGGGAGGCTAACTATGGCTACACCTTC.

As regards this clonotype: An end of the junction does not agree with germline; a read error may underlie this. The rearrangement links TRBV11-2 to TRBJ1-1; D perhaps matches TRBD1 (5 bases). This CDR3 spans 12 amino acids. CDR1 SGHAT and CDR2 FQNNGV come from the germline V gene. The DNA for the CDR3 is TGTACCAGCAGCTCTAAACAGGCTGCAGCTTTCTTC. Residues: CTSSSKQAAAFF.

CDR3: CAWSSAGYGYTF. The CDR3 DNA is TGTGCCTGGAGTTCGGCAGGCTATGGCTACACCTTC. The chain carries TRBV30 and TRBJ1-2; D unresolved. The CDR3 contains 12 residues. V was trimmed by 2 bases and J by 4 bases, leaving 8 bases between them. Per germline, CDR1 GTSNPN and CDR2 SVGIG (reference sequence).

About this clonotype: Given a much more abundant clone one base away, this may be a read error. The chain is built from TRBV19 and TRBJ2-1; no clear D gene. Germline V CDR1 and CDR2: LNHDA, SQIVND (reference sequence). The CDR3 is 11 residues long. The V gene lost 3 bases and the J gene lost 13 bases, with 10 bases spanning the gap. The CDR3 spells CASSIREAQFF. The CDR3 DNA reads TGTGCCAGTAGTATTAGGGAAGCCCAGTTCTTC.

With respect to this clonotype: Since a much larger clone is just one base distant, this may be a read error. The CDR3 spells CASSSDSLYGQYF. The CDR3 DNA sequence: TGTGCCAGCAGCTCTGACAGCCTCTACGGGCAGTACTTC. The J gene is TRBJ2-7, the V gene TRBV7-8; possibly TRBD1 for D (5 bases). This CDR3 spans 13 amino acids. Per the germline V gene, CDR1 is SGHVS and CDR2 is FQNEAQ.